These 8 T cell receptor beta chains came from one sample sequenced in a study of cytomegalovirus exposure and HLA in healthy donors. Amplification used 60 Vbeta primers and 13 Jbeta primers. Some clones are missing from TCRdb's copy, which holds only in-frame ones; the method was immunoSEQ multiplex PCR. The sample holds 150,000 to 200,000 clones, less than 90% seen once. Sequencing input: PBMCs. Source of these receptors: a man aged 18 to 30 in good health and CMV-seronegative.

The chain employs TRBV28 and TRBJ1-5; 7 bases align to TRBD1. This CDR3 spans 11 amino acids. Germline loops: CDR1 MDHEN, CDR2 SYDVKM. Unmatched junction bases numbered 2, after V lost 8 bases and J lost 7 bases. CDR3 amino acids: CASGTEQPQHF. The CDR3 coding sequence is TGTGCCAGCGGGACAGAGCAGCCCCAGCATTTT.

This chain's CDR3 is CASSFSGQGSGQPQHF. The CDR3 DNA is TGTGCCAGCAGCTTTTCCGGACAGGGGTCCGGGCAGCCCCAGCATTTT. The rearrangement uses TRBV7-8 and TRBJ1-5; TRBD1 agrees at 9 bases. CDR1 and CDR2 (germline): SGHVS, FQNEAQ. The V segment lost 3 bases and the J segment 7 bases; nucleotides outside the gene matches: 10. The CDR3 contains 16 residues.

The genes are TRBV5-6 and TRBJ2-5; D uncertain. The last part of the DNA fits TRBJ2-7 better; the J call may be wrong. Germline V gene sequence: CDR1 SGHDT, CDR2 YYEEEE. CDR3 length: 13 residues. The CDR3 nucleotides are TGTGCCAGCAGCCCCATCCCCTCCGCCGAGCAGTACTTC. It is translated as CASSPIPSAEQYF.

This sequence joins TRBV2 and TRBJ2-7, with 12 bases matching TRBD2. The CDR3 spans 14 residues. Trimming took 6 bases from V and 4 from J; bases not matched to a gene: 4. Per germline, CDR1 SNHLY and CDR2 FYNNEI. The CDR3, as DNA: TGTGCCAGCAGCGGACTAGCGGGATGGTACGAGCAGTACTTC. Protein product: CASSGLAGWYEQYF.

The gene calls are TRBV7-8 and TRBJ1-1, with TRBD1 matching 7 bases. CDR3 length: 14 amino acids. Trimming cost V 6 bases and J 1 base; bases outside gene matches: 5. Looked up from germline, CDR1 is SGHVS and CDR2 is FQNEAQ. The CDR3 DNA reads as TGTGCCAGCAGTCTCGGGACAGCGAACACTGAAGCTTTCTTT. It encodes CASSLGTANTEAFF.

This clone came up a few times. The genes are TRBV5-5 and TRBJ1-5; D perhaps matches TRBD1 (6 bases). From germline, CDR1 is SGHKS and CDR2 YYEKEE (reference sequence). This CDR3 has 14 amino acids. The ends were cut back, 4 bases at V and 5 bases at J, with 13 bases in the middle. DNA of the CDR3: TGTGCCAGCAGCCGAGGGGGGAGGGATCAGCCCCAGCATTTT. Its translation is CASSRGGRDQPQHF. The entire variable domain, with the rest obtained from reference TRBV5-5 and TRBJ1-5, is as follows: DAGVTQSPTHLIKTRGQQVTLRCSPISGHKSVSWYQQVLGQGPQFIFQYYEKEERGRGNFPDRFSARQFPNYSSELNVNALLLGDSALYLCASSRGGRDQPQHFGDGTRLSIL.

The genes are TRBV19 and TRBJ1-3; 8 nucleotides line up with TRBD1. Germline V CDR1 and CDR2: LNHDA, SQIVND (reference sequence). The CDR3 extends over 13 amino acids. J gave up 1 base and V 10 bases, and 3 bases lay outside the gene matches. The CDR3 sequence is CATRTGSGNTIYF. CDR3 DNA sequence: TGTGCCACCAGGACAGGGTCTGGAAACACCATATATTTT.

The chain recombines TRBV27 with TRBJ2-7, with TRBD1 matching over 8 bases. This CDR3 contains 15 residues. V was clipped by 5 bases and J by 2 bases; unmatched bases: 8. Germline V gene data show CDR1 as MNHEY and CDR2 as SMNVEV (reference sequence). DNA of the CDR3: TGTGCCAGCAGTCCAGGGACAGGTCGAACCTACGAGCAGTACTTC. Protein sequence: CASSPGTGRTYEQYF.